The source of this T cell receptor beta chain is a study of blood T cells in healthy people across ages. Overall study results and limits: The long-lived group displayed more naive CD4+ cells, plus higher diversity, than the aged donors did. Estimates of total diversity, which came from one million sequenced T cells, were considered to be underestimates. Lack of knowledge of donor CMV status possibly confounded expanded clonotype changes.

Combining a sample-barcoded 5' primer with a J-beta primer mix, a second PCR ran for roughly 7 to 12 cycles. Each TCR beta cDNA got a 12-nucleotide random molecular identifier. TCRdb redid the calling of the 5' RACE reads with MiXCR, one entry per CDR3 protein. Altogether approximately 850,000 distinct CDR3 sequences are present, around 45% being singletons, with the ten largest covering 15% to 25%. As for this clonotype: The antigen is unknown.

The CDR3 has 15 residues. Germline trimming cut 6 bases from V and 0 bases from J; bases unmatched to any gene: 6. CDR1 is SQVTM, CDR2 ANQGSEA, per germline. This receptor was taken from a man in his fifties or sixties in good health. Sequencing used blood. This chain joins TRBV29-1 and TRBJ2-1; 9 nucleotides agree with TRBD1. The CDR3 DNA sequence: TGCAGCGTCGCCCCGGGACAGGGCTCCTACAATGAGCAGTTCTTC. The encoded protein is CSVAPGQGSYNEQFF.